These 10 T cell receptor beta chains were all obtained from the same sample, sequenced in a study of cytomegalovirus exposure and HLA in healthy donors. Primers for the PCR totalled 60 Vbeta and 13 Jbeta. Assay: immunoSEQ multiplex PCR; the TCRdb copy retains only in-frame clones and omits some. The sample carries 150,000 to 200,000 clones, approximately 80% recorded once. Sequenced sample: PBMCs. Receptors originate from a woman aged 40 to 49 in good health and CMV-seronegative.

This clone was counted only a few times. The chain carries TRBV9 and TRBJ2-1; 8 nucleotides line up with TRBD1. In germline, CDR1 is SGDLS, CDR2 YYNGEE. The CDR3 is 15 residues long. Losses at the gene ends were 2 bases for V and 5 bases for J; bases not matched to a gene: 6. CDR3 bases: TGTGCCAGCAGCGTCGGACAGGGTATCCACAATGAGCAGTTCTTC. Residues: CASSVGQGIHNEQFF.

This chain joins TRBV4-1 and TRBJ1-5; 7 nucleotides align to TRBD1. Germline CDR1 MGHRA, CDR2 YSYEKL. The CDR3 loop spans 16 amino acids. V lost 2 bases and J lost 7; bases outside the gene matches: 11. CDR3 bases: TGCGCCAGCAGCCAAACGGTACAGGGGAGCTGGCAGCCCCAGCATTTT. It encodes CASSQTVQGSWQPQHF.

The sample holds a few counts of this clone. This chain links TRBV7-7 with TRBJ2-1, with D possibly TRBD2 on 5 matching bases. From germline, CDR1 is SSHAT and CDR2 FNYEAQ (reference sequence). The length of the CDR3 is 13 residues. V was trimmed by 2 bases and J by 4 bases, leaving 6 bases between them. The CDR3 sequence is CASSLRLYNEQFF. The CDR3 region has the DNA TGTGCCAGCAGCTTAAGACTATACAATGAGCAGTTCTTC.

This chain connects TRBV4-1 to TRBJ2-3; weak D call: TRBD2 (6 bases). The CDR3 sequence is 14 residues long. V lost 4 bases and J 4 bases, leaving 12 bases between the germline ends. In germline, CDR1 is MGHRA, CDR2 YSYEKL. CDR3 DNA sequence: TGCGCCAGCAGCCTTGCGCTAGCGTCAGATACGCAGTATTTT. Protein product: CASSLALASDTQYF.

This clone has a handful of counts. The chain links TRBV5-8 to TRBJ2-7; D is perhaps TRBD1 (5 bases). Germline lookup yields CDR1 SGHTS and CDR2 YDEGEE. The CDR3 sequence is 13 residues long. Between the trimmed V and J ends, which lost 7 bases and 7 bases, there was a span of 18 bases. The CDR3 sequence is CASEPSPGREQYF. DNA of the CDR3: TGTGCCAGCGAGCCGAGTCCAGGGCGAGAGCAGTACTTC.

This clone was detected once. The rearrangement links TRBV5-3 to TRBJ2-3, with TRBD2 matching 9 bases. TRBV5-3 is known as an ORF, though its function is uncertain. CDR3 length equals 19 residues. The V segment lost 4 bases and the J segment 3 bases; nucleotides outside the gene matches: 18. CDR3 sequence: CARSAGLALISIGTDTQYF. CDR3 in DNA: TGTGCCAGAAGCGCCGGACTAGCGCTCATCTCGATAGGGACAGATACGCAGTATTTT.

This clone was observed a few times. One end of the junction does not line up with germline, which may come from a read error. The chain combines TRBV25-1 with TRBJ2-3; TRBD1 matches at 7 bases. There are 15 residues in the CDR3. Germline V gene lookup returns CDR1 MGHDK and CDR2 SYGVNS. This CDR3 reads CANSDPRQGGDTQYF. Written as DNA, the CDR3 is TGTGCCAACAGTGATCCCCGACAGGGTGGAGATACGCAGTATTTT.

V usage is TRBV30 and J usage is TRBJ2-7; 7 bases fit TRBD2. V was clipped by 1 base and J by 0 bases; unmatched bases: 3. Germline CDR1 GTSNPN, CDR2 SVGIG (reference sequence). CDR3 size: 14 residues. CDR3 sequence: CAWSEGGSSYEQYF. In nucleotides, the CDR3 is TGTGCCTGGAGTGAAGGCGGGAGCTCCTACGAGCAGTACTTC.

The chain couples TRBV4-3 to TRBJ2-1, with 9 bases that match TRBD2. CDR1 is LGHNA, CDR2 YSLEER, per germline. V lost 4 bases, J lost 9 bases, and 7 bases stayed unmatched. This CDR3 comprises 14 residues. The CDR3 bases are TGCGCCAGCAGCCGGGCTAGCGGGAATGGTGAGCAGTTCTTC. Its protein product is CASSRASGNGEQFF.

The CDR3 is CASSLSRGSGTQYF. Here the CDR3 DNA reads TGTGCCAGCAGCTTATCGAGGGGGTCGGGGACCCAGTACTTC. The rearrangement uses TRBV7-3 and TRBJ2-5; the D gene is possibly TRBD1 (6 bases). V gave up 2 bases and J gave up 7 bases, with 14 bases separating them. The germline CDR1 and CDR2 sequences are SGHTA and FQGTGA. The CDR3 is 14 amino acids.